This TCR beta chain comes out of a study of blood T cell repertoires in COVID-19. Turning to the study itself: There were acute and convalescent COVID-19 samples, and they came from the United States, Italy and Spain.

Profiling relied on immunoSEQ multiplex PCR, and the TCRdb table lists in-frame clones only, not all of them. The sample holds about 98,000 clones; roughly nine tenths are singletons and the top ten take 2% to 2.5%. This CDR3 region has 15 residues. Germline assignment: CDR1 SNHLY and CDR2 FYNNEI. V was pared by 4 bases and J by 0 bases, with 7 bases between. Sequencing used peripheral blood. This TCR derives from a man between 45 and 60 years old with active COVID-19. The rearrangement joins TRBV2 to TRBJ1-6; D unresolved. CDR3 nucleotides: TGTGCCAGCAGTGGGGCCGGCTCCTATAATTCACCCCTCCACTTT. The encoded protein is CASSGAGSYNSPLHF.